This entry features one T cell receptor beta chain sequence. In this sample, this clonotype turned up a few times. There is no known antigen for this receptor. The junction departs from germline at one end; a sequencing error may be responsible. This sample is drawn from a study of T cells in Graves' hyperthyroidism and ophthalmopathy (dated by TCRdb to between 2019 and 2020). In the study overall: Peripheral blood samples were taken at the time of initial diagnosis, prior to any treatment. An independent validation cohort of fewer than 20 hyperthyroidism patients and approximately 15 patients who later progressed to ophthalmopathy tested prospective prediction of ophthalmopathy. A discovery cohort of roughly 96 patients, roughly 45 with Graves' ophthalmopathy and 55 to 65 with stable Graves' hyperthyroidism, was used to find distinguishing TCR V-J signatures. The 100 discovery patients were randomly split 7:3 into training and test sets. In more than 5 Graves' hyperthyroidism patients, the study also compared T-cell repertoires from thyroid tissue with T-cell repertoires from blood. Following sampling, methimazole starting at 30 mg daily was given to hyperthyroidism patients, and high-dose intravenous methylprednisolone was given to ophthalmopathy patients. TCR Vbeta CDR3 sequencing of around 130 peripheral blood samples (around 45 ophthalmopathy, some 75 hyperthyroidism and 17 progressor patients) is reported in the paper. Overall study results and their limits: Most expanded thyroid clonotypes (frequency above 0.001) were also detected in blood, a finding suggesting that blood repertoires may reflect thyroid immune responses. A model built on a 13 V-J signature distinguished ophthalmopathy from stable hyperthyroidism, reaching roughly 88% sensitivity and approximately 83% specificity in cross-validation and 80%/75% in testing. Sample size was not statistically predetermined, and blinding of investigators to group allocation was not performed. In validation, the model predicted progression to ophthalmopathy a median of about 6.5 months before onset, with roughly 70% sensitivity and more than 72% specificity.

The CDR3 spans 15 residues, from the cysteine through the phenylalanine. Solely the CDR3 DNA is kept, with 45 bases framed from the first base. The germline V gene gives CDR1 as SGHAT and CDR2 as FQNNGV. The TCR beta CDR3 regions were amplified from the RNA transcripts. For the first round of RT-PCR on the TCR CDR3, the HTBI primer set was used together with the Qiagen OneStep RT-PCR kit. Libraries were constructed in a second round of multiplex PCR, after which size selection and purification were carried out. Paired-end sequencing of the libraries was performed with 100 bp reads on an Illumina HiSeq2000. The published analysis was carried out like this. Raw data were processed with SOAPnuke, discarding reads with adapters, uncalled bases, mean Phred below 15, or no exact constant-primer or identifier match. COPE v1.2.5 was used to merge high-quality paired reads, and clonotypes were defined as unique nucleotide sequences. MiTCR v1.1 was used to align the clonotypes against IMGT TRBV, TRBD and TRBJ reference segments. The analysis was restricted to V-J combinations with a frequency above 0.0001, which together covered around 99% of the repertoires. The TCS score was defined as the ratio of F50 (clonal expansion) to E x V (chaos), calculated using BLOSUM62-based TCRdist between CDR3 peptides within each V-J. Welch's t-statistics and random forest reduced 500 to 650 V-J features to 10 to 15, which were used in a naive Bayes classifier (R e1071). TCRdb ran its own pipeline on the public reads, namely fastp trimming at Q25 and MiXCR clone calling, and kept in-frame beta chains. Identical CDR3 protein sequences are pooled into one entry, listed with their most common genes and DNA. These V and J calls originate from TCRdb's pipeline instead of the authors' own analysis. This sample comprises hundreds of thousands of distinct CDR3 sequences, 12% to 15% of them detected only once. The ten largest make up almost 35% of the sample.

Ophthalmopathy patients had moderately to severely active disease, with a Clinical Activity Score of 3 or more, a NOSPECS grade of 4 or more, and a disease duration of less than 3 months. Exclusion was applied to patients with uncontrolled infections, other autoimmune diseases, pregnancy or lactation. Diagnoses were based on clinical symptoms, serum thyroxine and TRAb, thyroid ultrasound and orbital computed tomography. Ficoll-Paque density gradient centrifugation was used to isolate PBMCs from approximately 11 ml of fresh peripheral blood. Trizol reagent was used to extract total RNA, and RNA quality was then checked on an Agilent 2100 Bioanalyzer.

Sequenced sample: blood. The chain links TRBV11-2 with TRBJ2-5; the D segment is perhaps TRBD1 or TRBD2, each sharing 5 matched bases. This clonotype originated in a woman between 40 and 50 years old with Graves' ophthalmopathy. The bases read TGTGCCAACAGCTTAAAGATGGTTGGGGGAGAGACCCAGTACTTC. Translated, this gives CANSLKMVGGETQYF. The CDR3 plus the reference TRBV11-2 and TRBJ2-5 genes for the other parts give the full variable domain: EAGVAQSPRYKIIEKRQSVAFWCNPISGHATLYWYQQILGQGPKLLIQFQNNGVVDDSQLPKDRFSAERLKGVDSTLKIQPAKLEDSAVYLCANSLKMVGGETQYFGPGTRLLVL.